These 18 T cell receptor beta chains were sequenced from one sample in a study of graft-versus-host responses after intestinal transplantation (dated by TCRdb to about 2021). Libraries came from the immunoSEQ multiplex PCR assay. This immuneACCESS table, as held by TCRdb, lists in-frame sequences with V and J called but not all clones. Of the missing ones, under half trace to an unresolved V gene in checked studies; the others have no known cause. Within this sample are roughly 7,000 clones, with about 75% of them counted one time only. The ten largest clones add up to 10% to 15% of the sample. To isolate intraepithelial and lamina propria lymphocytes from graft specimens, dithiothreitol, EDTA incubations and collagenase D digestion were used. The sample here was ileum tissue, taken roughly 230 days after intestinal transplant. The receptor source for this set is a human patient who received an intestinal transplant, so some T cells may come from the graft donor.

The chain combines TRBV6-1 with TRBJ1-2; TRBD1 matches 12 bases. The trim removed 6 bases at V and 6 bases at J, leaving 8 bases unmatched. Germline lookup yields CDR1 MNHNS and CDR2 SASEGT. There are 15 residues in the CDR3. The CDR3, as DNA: TGTGCCAGCAGACACGGGACAGGGGGCACGGATGGCTACACCTTC. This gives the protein CASRHGTGGTDGYTF.

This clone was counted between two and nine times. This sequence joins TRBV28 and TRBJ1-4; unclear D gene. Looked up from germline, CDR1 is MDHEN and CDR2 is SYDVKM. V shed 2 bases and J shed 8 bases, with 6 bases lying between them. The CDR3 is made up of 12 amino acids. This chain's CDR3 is CASSLTSEKLFF. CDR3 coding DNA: TGTGCCAGCAGTTTAACATCGGAAAAACTGTTTTTT.

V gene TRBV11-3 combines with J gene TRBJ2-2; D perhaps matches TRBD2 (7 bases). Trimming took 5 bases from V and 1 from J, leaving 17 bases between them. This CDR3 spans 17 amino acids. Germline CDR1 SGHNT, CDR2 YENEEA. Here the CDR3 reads CASSQPRGAKNTGELFF. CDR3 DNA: TGTGCCAGCAGCCAACCCCGGGGGGCCAAGAACACCGGGGAGCTGTTTTTT.

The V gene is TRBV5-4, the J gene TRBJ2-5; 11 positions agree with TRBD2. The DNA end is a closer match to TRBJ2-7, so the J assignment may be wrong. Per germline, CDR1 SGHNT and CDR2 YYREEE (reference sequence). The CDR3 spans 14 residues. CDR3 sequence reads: CASGIAGGPDEQYF. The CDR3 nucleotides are TGTGCCAGCGGAATAGCGGGAGGGCCGGACGAGCAGTACTTC.

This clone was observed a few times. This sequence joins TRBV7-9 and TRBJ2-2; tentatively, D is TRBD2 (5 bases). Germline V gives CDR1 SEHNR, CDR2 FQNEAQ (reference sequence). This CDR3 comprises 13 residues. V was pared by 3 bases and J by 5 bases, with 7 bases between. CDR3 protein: CASSFPGTGELFF. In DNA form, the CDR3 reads TGTGCCAGCAGCTTCCCGGGGACCGGGGAGCTGTTTTTT.

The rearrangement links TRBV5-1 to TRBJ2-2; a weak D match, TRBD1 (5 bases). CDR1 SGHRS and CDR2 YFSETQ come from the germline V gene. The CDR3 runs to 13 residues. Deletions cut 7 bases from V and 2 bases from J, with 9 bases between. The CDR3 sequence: CASADSNTGELFF. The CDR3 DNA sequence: TGCGCCAGCGCCGACAGTAACACCGGGGAGCTGTTTTTT.

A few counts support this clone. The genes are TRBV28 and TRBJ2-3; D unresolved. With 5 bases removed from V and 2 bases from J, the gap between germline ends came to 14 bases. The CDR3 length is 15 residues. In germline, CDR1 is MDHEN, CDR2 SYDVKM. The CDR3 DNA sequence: TGTGCCAGCAGTCTGACACCCAGGCTCACAGATACGCAGTATTTT. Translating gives CASSLTPRLTDTQYF.

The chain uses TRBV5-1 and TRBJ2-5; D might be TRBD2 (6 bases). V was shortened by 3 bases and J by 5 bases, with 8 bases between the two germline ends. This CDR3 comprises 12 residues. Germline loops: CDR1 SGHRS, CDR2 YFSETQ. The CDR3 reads CASSSGTETQYF. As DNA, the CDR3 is TGCGCCAGCAGCTCGGGGACTGAGACCCAGTACTTC.

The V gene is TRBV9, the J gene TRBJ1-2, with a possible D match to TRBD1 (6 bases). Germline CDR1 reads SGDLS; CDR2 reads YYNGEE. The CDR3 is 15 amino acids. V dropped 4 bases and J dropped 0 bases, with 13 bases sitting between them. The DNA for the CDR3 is TGTGCCAGCAGCCGACGGGACATGGCTAACTATGGCTACACCTTC. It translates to CASSRRDMANYGYTF.

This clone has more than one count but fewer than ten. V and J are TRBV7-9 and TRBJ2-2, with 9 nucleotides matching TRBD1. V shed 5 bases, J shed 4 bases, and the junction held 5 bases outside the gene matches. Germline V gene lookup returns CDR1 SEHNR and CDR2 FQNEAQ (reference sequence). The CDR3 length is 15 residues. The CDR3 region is CASSEQGAGTGELFF. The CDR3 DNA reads TGTGCCAGCAGCGAACAGGGGGCGGGCACCGGGGAGCTGTTTTTT.

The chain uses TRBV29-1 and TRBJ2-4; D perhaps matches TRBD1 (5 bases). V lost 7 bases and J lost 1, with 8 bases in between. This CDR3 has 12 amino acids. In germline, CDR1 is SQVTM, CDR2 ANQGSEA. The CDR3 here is CSARQAKNIQYF. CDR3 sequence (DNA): TGCAGCGCGAGACAGGCCAAAAACATTCAGTACTTC.

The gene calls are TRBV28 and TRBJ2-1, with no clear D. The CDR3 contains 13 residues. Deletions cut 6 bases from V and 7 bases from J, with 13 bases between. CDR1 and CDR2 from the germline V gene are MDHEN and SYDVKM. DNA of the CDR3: TGTGCCAGCAGCCCCTTAGGAGCAAATGAGCAGTTCTTC. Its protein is CASSPLGANEQFF.

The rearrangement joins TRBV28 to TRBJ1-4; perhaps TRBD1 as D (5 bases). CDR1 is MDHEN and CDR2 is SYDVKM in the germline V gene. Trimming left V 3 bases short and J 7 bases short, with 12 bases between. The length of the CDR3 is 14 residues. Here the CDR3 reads CASSFRAQLEKLFF. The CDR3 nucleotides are TGTGCCAGCAGTTTCAGGGCCCAACTTGAAAAACTGTTTTTT.

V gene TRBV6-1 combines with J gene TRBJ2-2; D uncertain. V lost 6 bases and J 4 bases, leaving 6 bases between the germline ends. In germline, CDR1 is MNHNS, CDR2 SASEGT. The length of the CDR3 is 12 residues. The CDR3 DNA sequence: TGTGCCAGCAGCCTTATCACCGGGGAGCTGTTTTTT. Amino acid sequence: CASSLITGELFF.

The CDR3 here is CASSAQAGSSYEQYF. The DNA for the CDR3 is TGTGCCAGCAGCGCCCAAGCGGGCTCCTCCTACGAGCAGTACTTC. The gene calls are TRBV9 and TRBJ2-7; D perhaps matches TRBD2 (6 bases). This CDR3 spans 15 amino acids. CDR1 SGDLS and CDR2 YYNGEE come from the germline V gene. V was cut by 3 bases and J by 0 bases, with 13 bases left in between.

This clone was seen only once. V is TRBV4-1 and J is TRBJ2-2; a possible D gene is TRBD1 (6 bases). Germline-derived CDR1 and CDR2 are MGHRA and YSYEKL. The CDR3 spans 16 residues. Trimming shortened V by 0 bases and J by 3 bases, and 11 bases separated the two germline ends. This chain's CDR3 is CASSQDMRGYTGELFF. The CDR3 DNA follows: TGCGCCAGCAGCCAAGATATGAGGGGGTACACCGGGGAGCTGTTTTTT.

The CDR3: CASSEDLPSGGSTDTQYF. CDR3 coding DNA: TGTGCCAGCAGTGAAGATTTGCCCAGCGGGGGGTCCACAGATACGCAGTATTTT. The chain is built from TRBV2 and TRBJ2-3; the match to TRBD2 covers 9 bases. CDR1 and CDR2 (germline): SNHLY, FYNNEI. The CDR3 runs to 18 residues. V lost 1 base, J lost 2 bases, and 10 bases stayed unmatched.

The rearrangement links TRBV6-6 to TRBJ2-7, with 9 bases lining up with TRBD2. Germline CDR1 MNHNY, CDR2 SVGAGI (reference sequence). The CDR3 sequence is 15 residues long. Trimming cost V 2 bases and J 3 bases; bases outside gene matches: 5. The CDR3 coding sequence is TGTGCCAGCAGTTACCCCGGGACTAGCATCTACGAGCAGTACTTC. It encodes CASSYPGTSIYEQYF.